This TCR beta chain was retrieved from a study of blood T cell repertoires in COVID-19. About the research overall: Samples came from the United States, Italy and Spain, spanning acute and convalescent COVID-19. T cells, B-cell-depleted T cells, or PBMCs provided the cDNA or gDNA that served as material.

As processed by the authors: Nucleated cell number was recorded as an estimate derived from reference gene primer amplification. Assay used: immunoSEQ multiplex PCR; TCRdb lists only in-frame clones, some missing. D and trimming were read from the DNA, whereas the V and J calls and clone size are those reported in that table. This sample yields approximately 56,000 clones, of which roughly 87% are seen a single time; about 46% belongs to the top ten. V was shortened by 7 bases and J by 7 bases, with 13 bases between the two germline ends. Germline assignment: CDR1 SEHNR and CDR2 FQNEAQ (reference sequence). The CDR3 is 12 amino acids.

J is TRBJ2-5 and V is TRBV7-9; D remains unclear. The source material was peripheral blood. This sequence originates from a woman in her sixties or seventies with COVID-19, enrolled during active disease. The chain's CDR3 is CASTSRSGTQYF. Written as DNA, the CDR3 is TGTGCCAGCACATCACGTAGTGGGACCCAGTACTTC.